A selection of T cell receptor beta chains follows, all from one sample in a study of T cells in Graves' hyperthyroidism and ophthalmopathy. TCRdb used MiXCR to reprocess the multiplex PCR reads, holding one entry per CDR3 protein. The sample includes roughly 560,000 distinct CDR3 sequences, roughly 14% of them seen just once. Sequencing was performed on blood. The receptor set was obtained from a woman aged 40 to 50 with Graves' ophthalmopathy. CDR3s include the opening cysteine and the closing phenylalanine or tryptophan. A D gene is named only where the DNA matches it firmly. Clone sizes are given selectively: once, few, many, or a class where the clone is expanded.

j_call d_call clone_size v_call cdr3_nt cdr3_aa
TRBJ2-7 . many TRBV6-2/TRBV6-3 TGTGCCAGCAGTTGGGCAGTCTACGAGCAGTACTTC CASSWAVYEQYF
TRBJ1-5 . many TRBV6-2/TRBV6-3 TGTGCCAGCAGTTACATTCCTTGGGGGGGAAATCAGCCCCAGCATTTT CASSYIPWGGNQPQHF
TRBJ2-7 . many TRBV28 TGTGCCAGCACCTCCCGACAGCGATCCTACGAGCAGTACTTC CASTSRQRSYEQYF
TRBJ2-7 TRBD2 few TRBV20-1 TGCAGTGCTAGCGGGAGGTGGACCTACGAGCAGTACTTC CSASGRWTYEQYF
TRBJ2-7 TRBD2 many TRBV10-1 TGCGCCAGCAGTCCAGCGACTAGCGGCTACGAGCAGTACTTC CASSPATSGYEQYF
TRBJ1-5 . many TRBV7-8 TGTGCCAGCAGCTTAGAGGGCAGAGACACCCTCAATCAGCCCCAGCATTTT CASSLEGRDTLNQPQHF
TRBJ1-3 . many TRBV20-1 TGCAGTGCTAATGGCACCATATATTTT CSANGTIYF
TRBJ2-7 TRBD1 many TRBV29-1 TGCAGCGTTGAAGGGGGACAGGTCTACGAGCAGTACTTC CSVEGGQVYEQYF
TRBJ2-7 . many TRBV15 TGTGCCACCAGCAGGGGACCTGCCGCCGAGCAGTACTTC CATSRGPAAEQYF
TRBJ1-2 . many TRBV12-3/TRBV12-4 TGTGCCAGCAGTTTAGTGGACAGTCACTCCTTC CASSLVDSHSF
TRBJ2-5 . many TRBV6-2/TRBV6-3 TGTGCCAGCAGTTTCCCAAACAAGCAGGAGACCCAGTACTTC CASSFPNKQETQYF
TRBJ2-5 TRBD1 . TRBV3-1 TGTGCCAGCAGCCAAGATACAGGGGCAGAGACCCAGTACTTC CASSQDTGAETQYF
TRBJ1-1 . many TRBV12-3/TRBV12-4 TGTGCCAGCAGTTTAGCGCATCAGGTTATGGCTGAAGCTTTCTTT CASSLAHQVMAEAFF
TRBJ1-2 . few TRBV28 TGTGCCAGCAGTTCGGCGGGTCTGGGGGATGGCTACACCTTC CASSSAGLGDGYTF
TRBJ1-2 . few TRBV6-5 TGTGCCAGCAGTTACTCGTGGGGGGGCGATAACTATGGCTACACCTTC CASSYSWGGDNYGYTF
TRBJ2-4 TRBD1 many TRBV28 TGTGCCAGCACCACCACAGGGGGGACGAACATTCAGTACTTC CASTTTGGTNIQYF
TRBJ2-7 TRBD1 many TRBV19 TGTGCCAGTAGTGGGACAGGGAGAACCTACGAGCAGTACTTC CASSGTGRTYEQYF
TRBJ2-5 . many TRBV10-3 TGTGCCATCAGTGAAAGGCAGAACTCCCAAGAGACCCAGTACTTC CAISERQNSQETQYF
TRBJ2-2 TRBD2 many TRBV12-3/TRBV12-4 TGTGCCAGCAGTTTAGGGTCTAGCGGGAGGGGATACGCCGGGGAGCTGTTTTTT CASSLGSSGRGYAGELFF
TRBJ1-6 TRBD1 many TRBV7-9 TGTGCCAGCAGCTTGGGACAGGGCACGGGGTCACCCCTCCACTTT CASSLGQGTGSPLHF
TRBJ1-6 . many TRBV12-3/TRBV12-4 TGTGCCAGCAGTTTAGGGTTGGATAATTCACCCCTCCACTTT CASSLGLDNSPLHF
TRBJ2-3 . . TRBV5-1 TGCGCCAGCAGCCGTAGGACCCCGGGTGGCACAGATACGCAGTATTTT CASSRRTPGGTDTQYF
TRBJ1-1 . many TRBV29-1 TGCAGCGTTGAAGTCACCGCGAGGAACACTGAAGCTTTCTTT CSVEVTARNTEAFF
TRBJ2-5 . many TRBV6-5 TGTGCCAGCAGTTACAGGGGTCATGAGACCCAGTACTTC CASSYRGHETQYF
TRBJ1-1 TRBD1 many TRBV6-5 TGTGCCAGCAGACGGCCGGGGACAGGAGGGGGCACTGAAGCTTTCTTT CASRRPGTGGGTEAFF
TRBJ1-1 TRBD1 many TRBV7-3 TGTGCCAGCAGCCAGGGACAGATGAACACTGAAGCTTTCTTT CASSQGQMNTEAFF
TRBJ2-7 TRBD2 . TRBV6-1 TGTGCCAGCGCCAACAGCGGGAGAAGTTACGAGCAGTACTTC CASANSGRSYEQYF
TRBJ2-7 TRBD1 . TRBV30 TGTGCCTGGCAGAGGGGACAGGGGGCCTACGAGCAGTACTTC CAWQRGQGAYEQYF
TRBJ2-7 TRBD2 . TRBV28 TGTGCCAGCAGTTCTCGGACTAGCGGGAGGAGGTTGGGCTCCTACGAGCAGTACTTC CASSSRTSGRRLGSYEQYF
TRBJ2-6 . few TRBV25-1 TGTGCCAGCGGTTTCTCGAGCTCTGGGGCCAACGTCCTGACTTTC CASGFSSSGANVLTF
TRBJ2-2 TRBD1 many TRBV6-2/TRBV6-3 TGTGCCAGCAGCTTACAACGAGGGGGCGGCGGGGAGCTGTTTTTT CASSLQRGGGGELFF
TRBJ2-7 . many TRBV7-8 TGTGCCAGCAGCGAGGACTTGAGTAGGTACGAGCAGTACTTC CASSEDLSRYEQYF
TRBJ1-1 . many TRBV6-1 TGTGCCAGCAGTGAATTCGGGGATAACACTGAAGCTTTCTTT CASSEFGDNTEAFF
TRBJ2-2 . many TRBV13 TGTGCCAGCAGTCCGTCCGAGTGGGTCTCCGGGGAGCTGTTTTTT CASSPSEWVSGELFF
TRBJ1-2 . many TRBV20-1 TGCAGTGCCCGAGGACTCGAAGACTATGGCTACACCTTC CSARGLEDYGYTF
TRBJ2-5 TRBD1 many TRBV11-2 TGTGCCAGCAGCGCAACAGGGGGTGGGGAGACCCAGTACTTC CASSATGGGETQYF
TRBJ2-7 . few TRBV11-2 TGTGCCAGCAGCCCCCCCTTCATGGGGCGGGATCGGCACGAGCAGTACTTC CASSPPFMGRDRHEQYF
TRBJ1-2 . many TRBV20-1 TGCAGTGCTAGAGTTAGAGACTATGGCTACACCTTC CSARVRDYGYTF
TRBJ2-2 TRBD2 few TRBV25-1 TGTGCCAGCAGCCCCCCGGGACACCTAGTTAGCGGGAGAGTCGCCGGGGAGCTGTTTTTT CASSPPGHLVSGRVAGELFF
TRBJ1-5 TRBD1 many TRBV28 TGTGCCAGCAGCTCTCCCAGATACGACAGGGGGAATAATCAGCCCCAGCATTTT CASSSPRYDRGNNQPQHF
TRBJ2-7 . . TRBV12-3/TRBV12-4 TGTGCCAGCACCGCCGGGAGTGACGAGCAGTACTTC CASTAGSDEQYF